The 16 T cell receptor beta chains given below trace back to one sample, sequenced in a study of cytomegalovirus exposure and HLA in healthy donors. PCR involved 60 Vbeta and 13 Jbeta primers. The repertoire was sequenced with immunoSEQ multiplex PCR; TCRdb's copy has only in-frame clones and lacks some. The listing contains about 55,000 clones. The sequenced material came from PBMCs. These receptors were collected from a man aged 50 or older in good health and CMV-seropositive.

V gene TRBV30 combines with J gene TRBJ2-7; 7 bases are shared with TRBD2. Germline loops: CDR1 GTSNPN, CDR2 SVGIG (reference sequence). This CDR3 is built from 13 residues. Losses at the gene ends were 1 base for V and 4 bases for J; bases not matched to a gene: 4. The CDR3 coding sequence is TGTGCCTGGAGTGGCGGGGGTGGATACGAGCAGTACTTC. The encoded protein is CAWSGGGGYEQYF.

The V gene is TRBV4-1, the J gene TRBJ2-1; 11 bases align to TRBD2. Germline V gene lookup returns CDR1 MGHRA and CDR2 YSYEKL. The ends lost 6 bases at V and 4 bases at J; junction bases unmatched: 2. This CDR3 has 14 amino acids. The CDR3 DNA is TGCGCCAGCAGAGGACTAGCGGGTTACAATGAGCAGTTCTTC. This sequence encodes CASRGLAGYNEQFF.

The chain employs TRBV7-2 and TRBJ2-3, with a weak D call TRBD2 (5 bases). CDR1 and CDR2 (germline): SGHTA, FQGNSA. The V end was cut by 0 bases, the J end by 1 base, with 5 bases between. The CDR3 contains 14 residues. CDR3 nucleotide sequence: TGTGCCAGCAGCTTAGCTAGCGGCACAGATACGCAGTATTTT. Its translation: CASSLASGTDTQYF.

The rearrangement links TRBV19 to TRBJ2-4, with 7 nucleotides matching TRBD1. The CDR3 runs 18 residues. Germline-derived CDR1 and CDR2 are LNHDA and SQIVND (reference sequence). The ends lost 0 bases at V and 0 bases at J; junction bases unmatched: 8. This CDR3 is CASSIEAGGSVAKNIQYF. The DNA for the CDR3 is TGTGCCAGTAGTATAGAGGCAGGGGGATCTGTAGCCAAAAACATTCAGTACTTC.

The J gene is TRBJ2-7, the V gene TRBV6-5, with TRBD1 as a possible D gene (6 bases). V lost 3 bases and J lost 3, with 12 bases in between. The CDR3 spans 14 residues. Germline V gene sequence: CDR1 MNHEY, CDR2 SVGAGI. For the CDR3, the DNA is TGTGCCAGCAGTTATTCACCGACAGGCTACGAGCAGTACTTC. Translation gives CASSYSPTGYEQYF.

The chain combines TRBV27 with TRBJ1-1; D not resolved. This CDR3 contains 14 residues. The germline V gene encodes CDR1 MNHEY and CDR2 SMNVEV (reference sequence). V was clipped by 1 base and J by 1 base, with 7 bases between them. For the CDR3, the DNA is TGTGCCAGCAGTTTATATTACAGGAACACTGAAGCTTTCTTT. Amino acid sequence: CASSLYYRNTEAFF.

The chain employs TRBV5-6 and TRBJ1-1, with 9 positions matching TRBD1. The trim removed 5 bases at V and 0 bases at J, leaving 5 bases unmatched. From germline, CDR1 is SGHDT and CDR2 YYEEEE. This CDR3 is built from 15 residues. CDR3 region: CASRWGTGLNTEAFF. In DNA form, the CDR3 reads TGTGCCAGCAGGTGGGGGACAGGGCTGAACACTGAAGCTTTCTTT.

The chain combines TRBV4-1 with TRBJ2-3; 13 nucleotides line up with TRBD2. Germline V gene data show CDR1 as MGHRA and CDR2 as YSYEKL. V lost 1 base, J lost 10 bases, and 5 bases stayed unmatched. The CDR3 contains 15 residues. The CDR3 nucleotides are TGCGCCAGCAGCCAAGGACTAGCGGGAGGAATGGCGCAGTATTTT. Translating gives CASSQGLAGGMAQYF.

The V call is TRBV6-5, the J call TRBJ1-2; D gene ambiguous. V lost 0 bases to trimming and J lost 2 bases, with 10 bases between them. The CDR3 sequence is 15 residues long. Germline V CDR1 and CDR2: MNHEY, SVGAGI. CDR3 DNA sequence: TGTGCCAGCAGTTACTCGACTACGGGGAACTATGGCTACACCTTC. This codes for CASSYSTTGNYGYTF.

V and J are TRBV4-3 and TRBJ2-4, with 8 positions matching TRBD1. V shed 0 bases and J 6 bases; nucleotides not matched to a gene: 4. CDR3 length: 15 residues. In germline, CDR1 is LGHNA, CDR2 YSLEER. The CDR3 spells CASSQDLGQGNIQYF. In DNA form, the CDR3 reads TGCGCCAGCAGCCAAGATCTAGGACAGGGAAACATTCAGTACTTC.

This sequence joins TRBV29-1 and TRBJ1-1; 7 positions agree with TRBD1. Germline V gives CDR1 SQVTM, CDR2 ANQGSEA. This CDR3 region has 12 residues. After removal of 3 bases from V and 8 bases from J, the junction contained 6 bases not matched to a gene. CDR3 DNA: TGCAGCGTTGAGGGACAGTACATAGAAGCTTTCTTT. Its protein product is CSVEGQYIEAFF.

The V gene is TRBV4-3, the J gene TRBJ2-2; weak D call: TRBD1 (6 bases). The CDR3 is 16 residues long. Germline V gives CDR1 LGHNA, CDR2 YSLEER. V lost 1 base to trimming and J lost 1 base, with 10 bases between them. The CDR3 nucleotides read TGCGCCAGCAGCCAAGTGAGGGGGAGGAACACCGGGGAGCTGTTTTTT. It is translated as CASSQVRGRNTGELFF.

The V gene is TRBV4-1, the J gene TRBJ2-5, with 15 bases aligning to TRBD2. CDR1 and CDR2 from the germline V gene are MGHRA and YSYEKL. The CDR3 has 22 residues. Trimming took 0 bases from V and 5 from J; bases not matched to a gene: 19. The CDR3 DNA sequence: TGCGCCAGCAGCCAAGATCGGGTGACGGGACTAGCGGGAGGTCGCGGAGAGGAGACCCAGTACTTC. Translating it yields CASSQDRVTGLAGGRGEETQYF.

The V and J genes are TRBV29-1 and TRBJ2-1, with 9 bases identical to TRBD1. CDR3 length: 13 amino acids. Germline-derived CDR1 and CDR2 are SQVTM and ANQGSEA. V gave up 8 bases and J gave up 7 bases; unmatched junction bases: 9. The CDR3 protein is CSSRTGDVNEQFF. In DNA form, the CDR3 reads TGCAGCTCCCGGACAGGGGACGTTAATGAGCAGTTCTTC.

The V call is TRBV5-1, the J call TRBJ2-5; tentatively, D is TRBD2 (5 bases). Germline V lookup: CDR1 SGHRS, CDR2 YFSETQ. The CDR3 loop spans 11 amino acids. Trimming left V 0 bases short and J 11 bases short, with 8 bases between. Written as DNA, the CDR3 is TGCGCCAGCAGCTTGGGGCCGGGGCAGTACTTC. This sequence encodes CASSLGPGQYF.

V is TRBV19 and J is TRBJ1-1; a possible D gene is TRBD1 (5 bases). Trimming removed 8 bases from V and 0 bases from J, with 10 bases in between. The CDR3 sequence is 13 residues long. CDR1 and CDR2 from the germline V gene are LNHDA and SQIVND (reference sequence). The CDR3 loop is CASLDKMNTEAFF. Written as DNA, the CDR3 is TGTGCCAGTTTGGACAAGATGAACACTGAAGCTTTCTTT.